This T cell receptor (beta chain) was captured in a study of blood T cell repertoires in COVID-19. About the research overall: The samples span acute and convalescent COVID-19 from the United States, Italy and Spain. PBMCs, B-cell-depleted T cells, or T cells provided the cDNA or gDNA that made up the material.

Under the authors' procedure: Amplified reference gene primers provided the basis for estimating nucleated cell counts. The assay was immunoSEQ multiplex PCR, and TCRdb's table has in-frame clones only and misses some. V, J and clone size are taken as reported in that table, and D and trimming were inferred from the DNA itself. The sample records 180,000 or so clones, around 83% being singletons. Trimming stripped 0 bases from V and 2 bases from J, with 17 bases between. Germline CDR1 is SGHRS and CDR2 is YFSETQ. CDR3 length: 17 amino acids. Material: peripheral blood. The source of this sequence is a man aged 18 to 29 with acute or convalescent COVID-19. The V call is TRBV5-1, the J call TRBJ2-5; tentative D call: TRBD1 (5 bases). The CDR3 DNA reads TGCGCCAGCAGCTTGGTCCAGGGTTCCGCCCAACAAGAGACCCAGTACTTC. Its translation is CASSLVQGSAQQETQYF. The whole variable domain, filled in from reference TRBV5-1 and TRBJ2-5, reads KAGVTQTPRYLIKTRGQQVTLSCSPISGHRSVSWYQQTPGQGLQFLFEYFSETQRNKGNFPGRFSGRQFSNSRSEMNVSTLELGDSALYLCASSLVQGSAQQETQYFGPGTRLLVL.